One sample yielded the 7 T cell receptor beta chains listed below, sequenced in a study of T cell repertoires in cytomegalovirus infection. No antigen is known for these receptors. One entry per CDR3 protein, called by TCRdb with MiXCR from the reads. The sample holds about 310,000 distinct CDR3 sequences, 25% seen once. The material was cultured PBMCs, obtained from culture after CMV antigen stimulation. Receptors originate from a human donor in good health (CMV status not recorded). Some clones in this sample may be carry-over from other donors' samples.

In this sample, this clonotype turned up many times. The gene calls are TRBV12-3 or TRBV12-4 and TRBJ2-3; tentatively, D is TRBD1 or TRBD2 (5 bases each). The CDR3 covers 14 residues. Between the trimmed V and J ends, which lost 6 bases and 1 base, there was a span of 11 bases. The CDR3 coding sequence is TGTGCCAGCAGCCGCCTGGGGGGCACAGATACGCAGTATTTT. Its protein product is CASSRLGGTDTQYF.

V usage is TRBV20-1 and J usage is TRBJ2-5; TRBD2 might be the D (5 bases). Germline V lookup: CDR1 DFQATT, CDR2 SNEGSKA (reference sequence). V shed 5 bases and J shed 3 bases, with 10 bases lying between them. The CDR3 spans 12 residues. DNA for the CDR3: TGCAGTGCTCCGGGGTGGGAAGAGACCCAGTACTTC. This sequence encodes CSAPGWEETQYF.

Only a few counts were recorded for this clonotype. This sequence joins TRBV7-3 and TRBJ2-3; 9 bases are shared with TRBD1. The V gene's germline CDR1 is SGHTA and CDR2 FQGTGA. The trim removed 6 bases at V and 6 bases at J, leaving 7 bases unmatched. This CDR3 contains 14 residues. The CDR3 spells CASSWDREMDTQYF. CDR3 DNA: TGTGCCAGCAGTTGGGACAGGGAAATGGATACGCAGTATTTT. Full variable domain (outside the CDR3, taken from reference TRBV7-3 and TRBJ2-3): GAGVSQTPSNKVTEKGKYVELRCDPISGHTALYWYRQSLGQGPEFLIYFQGTGAADDSGLPNDRFFAVRPEGSVSTLKIQRTERGDSAVYLCASSWDREMDTQYFGPGTRLTVL.

This clonotype was counted only a few times. This rearrangement joins TRBV13 to TRBJ2-6, with TRBD2 matching 15 bases. This CDR3 contains 19 residues. The V and J ends lost 3 bases and 1 base, in that order; junction bases with no gene match: 4. Per the germline V gene, CDR1 is PRHDT and CDR2 is FYEKMQ (reference sequence). The CDR3 here is CASSLSGTSGRSGANVLTF. The CDR3 nucleotides read TGTGCCAGCAGCTTGTCCGGGACTAGCGGGAGGTCTGGGGCCAACGTCCTGACTTTC.

The chain joins TRBV14 to TRBJ2-7; D is possibly TRBD1 (5 bases). The length of the CDR3 is 17 residues. Germline V gene sequence: CDR1 SGHDN, CDR2 FVKESK. Between the trimmed V and J ends, which lost 0 bases and 8 bases, there was a span of 23 bases. Here the CDR3 reads CASSQDRNGAEPTKQYF. In DNA form, the CDR3 reads TGTGCCAGCAGCCAAGATCGTAATGGGGCAGAGCCTACGAAGCAGTACTTC.

The table lists this clonotype with many counts. The chain employs TRBV7-8 and TRBJ2-7; D call uncertain. The V end lost 5 bases, the J end lost 2 bases, and 7 bases lay between the germline ends. The germline V gene has CDR1 SGHVS and CDR2 FQNEAQ. The CDR3 loop spans 12 amino acids. CDR3 amino acids: CASSPLPYEQYF. The CDR3 bases are TGTGCCAGCAGCCCCCTGCCCTACGAGCAGTACTTC.

This clonotype was observed many times. The V gene is TRBV11-2, the J gene TRBJ1-1, with 10 bases identical to TRBD1. The CDR3 covers 18 residues. The J segment lost 5 bases and the V segment lost 4 bases, leaving 16 bases of the junction unmatched. The germline V gene has CDR1 SGHAT and CDR2 FQNNGV. CDR3 protein: CASSSRSPWTGGSTEAFF. In DNA form, the CDR3 reads TGTGCCAGCAGCTCTCGAAGCCCCTGGACAGGGGGATCTACTGAAGCTTTCTTT.